This passage covers 6 T cell receptor beta chains from one sample sequenced in a study of T cells in localized non-small cell lung cancer. TCRdb's table, derived via immunoSEQ multiplex PCR, lists solely in-frame clones and lacks some. In the table there are around 3,600 clones, approximately 25% of which are singletons. Sequenced here: lung tumor tissue, sampled before any cancer treatment. The receptors here all came from a man aged 35-69 years with stage II squamous cell lung carcinoma.

The chain links TRBV30 to TRBJ2-7; D unclear. Looked up from germline, CDR1 is GTSNPN and CDR2 is SVGIG (reference sequence). V lost 0 bases, J lost 2 bases, and 11 bases lay in between. The CDR3 runs to 14 residues. This chain's CDR3 is CAWSVLTGTYEQYF. CDR3 nucleotides: TGTGCCTGGAGTGTACTGACTGGGACCTACGAGCAGTACTTC.

This clone occurred once. The CDR3, as DNA: TGTGCCATCTCGGCGGGAGGGGAGCAGTTCTTC. Translated: CAISAGGEQFF. The V call is TRBV6-4, the J call TRBJ2-1, with 9 bases lining up with TRBD2. The germline CDR1 and CDR2 sequences are MRHNA and SNTAGT. The CDR3 runs to 11 residues. The ends lost 10 bases at V and 10 bases at J; junction bases unmatched: 5.

The chain couples TRBV19 to TRBJ2-2; D may correspond to TRBD1 or TRBD2 (5 bases each). With 4 bases removed from V and 5 bases from J, the gap between germline ends came to 14 bases. CDR1 and CDR2 from the germline V gene are LNHDA and SQIVND (reference sequence). The CDR3 is 15 residues long. The CDR3 coding sequence is TGTGCCAGTAGTAAGGGTTGGGGGAAAACCGGGGAGCTGTTTTTT. It encodes CASSKGWGKTGELFF. Together with reference TRBV19 and TRBJ2-2, the CDR3 gives the full variable domain: DGGITQSPKYLFRKEGQNVTLSCEQNLNHDAMYWYRQDPGQGLRLIYYSQIVNDFQKGDIAEGYSVSREKKESFPLTVTSAQKNPTAFYLCASSKGWGKTGELFFGEGSRLTVL.

This clone was recorded a few times. The rearrangement uses TRBV28 and TRBJ1-1; a possible D gene is TRBD1 (6 bases). Germline V lookup: CDR1 MDHEN, CDR2 SYDVKM. This CDR3 has 13 residues. Trimming left V 6 bases short and J 10 bases short, with 18 bases between. The CDR3 loop reads CASSPNHRVGAFF. The CDR3 DNA is TGTGCCAGCAGCCCGAACCACAGGGTCGGAGCTTTCTTT.

By frequency in the sample, this clone is medium-sized. The V gene is TRBV9, the J gene TRBJ2-6, with D unresolved. V dropped 4 bases and J dropped 4 bases, with 9 bases sitting between them. The CDR3 contains 14 residues. The germline V gene encodes CDR1 SGDLS and CDR2 YYNGEE. DNA for the CDR3: TGTGCCAGCAGCTTTACAGCCGGGGCCAACGTCCTGACTTTC. Amino acid sequence: CASSFTAGANVLTF.

This clone showed up just a few times. The V call is TRBV6-8, the J call TRBJ1-5; 10 bases are shared with TRBD1. The V gene's germline CDR1 is MNHGY and CDR2 SAAAGT. V shed 4 bases and J 8 bases; nucleotides not matched to a gene: 8. CDR3 length equals 15 residues. DNA for the CDR3: TGTGCCAGCAGTTGGGACAGGGGATTGGAGGAGCCCCAGCATTTT. The encoded protein is CASSWDRGLEEPQHF.